This TCR beta chain was recovered during a study of vaccination effects on CD4 cells after COVID-19. The overall study: Sampling occurred a median 72 days post second dose, range 14 to 241. The researchers cultured 1.5 million to 2 million PBMC per well with around 9.2 IU/ml IL-2 and 7.5 to 10 ug/ml peptides.

Germline trimming cut 5 bases from V and 2 bases from J; bases unmatched to any gene: 1. There are 13 residues in the CDR3. Germline assignment: CDR1 SGHAT and CDR2 FQNNGV. A word on this clone: Its cognate antigen is unknown.

TCRdb's copy holds only in-frame clones and misses some; the assay was immunoSEQ multiplex PCR. The top ten clones hold roughly 8% of a sample with about 40,000 clones, around two thirds of them seen once. Isolating CD4+ T cells followed approximately 10 days of culture. All study participants received two doses of BNT162b2 or mRNA-1273 vaccine. The vaccine recipients had no prior SARS-CoV-2 infection, with negative nucleocapsid antibodies. It was on days 3 and 7 that half the medium was replaced with IL-2 medium. V and J are TRBV11-2 and TRBJ2-3; 7 bases match TRBD2. The receptor was isolated from a human donor who received a COVID-19 vaccine. The sample consisted of CD4+ T cells from PBMCs cultured without peptide, taken after COVID-19 vaccination. The CDR3 is CASSRDYTDTQYF. In DNA, the CDR3 is TGTGCCAGCAGCCGGGACTACACAGATACGCAGTATTTT.